One and the same sample provided the 5 T cell receptor beta chains below, sequenced in a study of T cells in Graves' hyperthyroidism and ophthalmopathy. RNA transcripts gave rise to amplified TCR beta CDR3 regions. The HTBI primer set served for first-round RT-PCR of the TCR CDR3. TCRdb re-analysed the multiplex PCR reads in MiXCR, keeping a single row per CDR3 protein. The table lists fewer than 800,000 distinct CDR3 sequences, over 15% of them singletons. The sample taken for sequencing was blood. These receptors were obtained from a man younger than 35 with Graves' hyperthyroidism.

This clonotype was observed a handful of times. The chain joins TRBV7-2 to TRBJ2-1; 13 bases line up with TRBD2. Germline V gene data show CDR1 as SGHTA and CDR2 as FQGNSA. The CDR3 loop spans 16 amino acids. Unmatched junction bases numbered 4, after V lost 4 bases and J lost 4 bases. The CDR3: CASSSGTSGTYNEQFF. CDR3 DNA: TGTGCCAGCAGCTCCGGGACTAGCGGGACTTACAATGAGCAGTTCTTC.

Regarding this clonotype: This may be a read error, as it is one base from a much larger clone. The genes are TRBV12-3 or TRBV12-4 and TRBJ2-5; 7 bases line up with TRBD1. The CDR3 runs to 14 residues. The CDR3 coding sequence is TGTGCCAGCAGAGCGGACAGGAGCCAAGAGACCCAGCACTTC. Its translation is CASRADRSQETQHF.

This clonotype appeared many times. The V call is TRBV28, the J call TRBJ2-3; D unresolved. CDR1 is MDHEN, CDR2 SYDVKM, per germline. The CDR3 totals 16 residues. Trimming stripped 4 bases from V and 0 bases from J, with 14 bases between. The chain's CDR3 is CASSSIVGYSTDTQYF. The CDR3 DNA follows: TGTGCCAGCAGTTCGATCGTAGGGTATAGCACAGATACGCAGTATTTT.

The sample holds a few counts of this clonotype. This chain uses TRBV29-1 with TRBJ2-2; 8 positions agree with TRBD2. Germline assignment: CDR1 SQVTM and CDR2 ANQGSEA. The V segment lost 3 bases and the J segment 6 bases; nucleotides outside the gene matches: 3. There are 13 residues in the CDR3. CDR3 amino acids: CSVDGTRAGELFF. DNA for the CDR3: TGCAGCGTTGATGGGACTAGAGCCGGGGAGCTGTTTTTT.

The chain uses TRBV2 and TRBJ2-7, with D perhaps matching TRBD1 (5 bases). Germline CDR1 SNHLY, CDR2 FYNNEI. V lost 8 bases to trimming and J lost 4 bases, with 15 bases between them. The CDR3 loop spans 13 amino acids. DNA for the CDR3: TGTGCCAGCCTTGAGAGTCAGGGTTACGAGCAGTACTTC. It is translated as CASLESQGYEQYF. The complete variable domain, with remaining parts taken from reference TRBV2 and TRBJ2-7, reads EPEVTQTPSHQVTQMGQEVILRCVPISNHLYFYWYRQILGQKVEFLVSFYNNEISEKSEIFDDQFSVERPDGSNFTLKIRSTKLEDSAMYFCASLESQGYEQYFGPGTRLTVT.